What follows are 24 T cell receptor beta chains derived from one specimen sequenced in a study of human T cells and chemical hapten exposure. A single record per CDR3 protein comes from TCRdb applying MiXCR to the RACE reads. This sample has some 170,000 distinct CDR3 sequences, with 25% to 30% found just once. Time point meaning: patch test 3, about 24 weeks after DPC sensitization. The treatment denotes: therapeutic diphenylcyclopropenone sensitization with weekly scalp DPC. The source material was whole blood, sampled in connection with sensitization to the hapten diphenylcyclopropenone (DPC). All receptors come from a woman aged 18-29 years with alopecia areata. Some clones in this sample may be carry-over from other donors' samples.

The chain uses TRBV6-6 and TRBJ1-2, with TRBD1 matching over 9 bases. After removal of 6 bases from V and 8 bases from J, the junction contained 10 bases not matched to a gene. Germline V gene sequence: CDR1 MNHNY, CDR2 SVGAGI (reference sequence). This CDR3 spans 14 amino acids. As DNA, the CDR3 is TGTGCCAGCAGCACAGGGGGCGAAGCGAAAGGCTACACCTTC. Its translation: CASSTGGEAKGYTF.

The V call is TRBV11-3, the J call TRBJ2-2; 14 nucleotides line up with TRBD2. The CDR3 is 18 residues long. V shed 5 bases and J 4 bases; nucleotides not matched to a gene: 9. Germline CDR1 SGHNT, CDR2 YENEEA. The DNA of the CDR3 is TGTGCCAGCAGCCCGGGGGGACTAGCGGGAGTTACCACCGGGGAGCTGTTTTTT. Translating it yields CASSPGGLAGVTTGELFF. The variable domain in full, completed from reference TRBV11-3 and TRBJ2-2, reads EAGVVQSPRYKIIEKKQPVAFWCNPISGHNTLYWYLQNLGQGPELLIRYENEEAVDDSQLPKDRFSAERLKGVDSTLKIQPAELGDSAVYLCASSPGGLAGVTTGELFFGEGSRLTVL.

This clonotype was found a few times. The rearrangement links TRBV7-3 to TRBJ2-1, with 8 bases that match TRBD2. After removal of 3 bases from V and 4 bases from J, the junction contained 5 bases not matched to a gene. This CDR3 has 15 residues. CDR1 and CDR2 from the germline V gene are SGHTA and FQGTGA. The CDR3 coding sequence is TGTGCCAGCAGCTTGACTAGCGATGTTTACAATGAGCAGTTCTTC. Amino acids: CASSLTSDVYNEQFF.

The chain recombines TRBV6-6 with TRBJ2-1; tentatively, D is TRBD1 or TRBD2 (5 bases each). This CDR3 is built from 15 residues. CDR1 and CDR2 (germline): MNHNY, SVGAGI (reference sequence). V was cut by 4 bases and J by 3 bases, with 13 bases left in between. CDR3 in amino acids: CASSWDEPHYNEQFF. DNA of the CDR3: TGTGCCAGCAGTTGGGACGAACCCCACTACAATGAGCAGTTCTTC.

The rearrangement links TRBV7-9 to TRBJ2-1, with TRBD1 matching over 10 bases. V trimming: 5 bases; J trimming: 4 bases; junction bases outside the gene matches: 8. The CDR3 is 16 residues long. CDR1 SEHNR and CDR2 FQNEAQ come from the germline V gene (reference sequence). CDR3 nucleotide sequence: TGTGCCAGCAGCCAAAACCGGGACAGGGGATACAATGAGCAGTTCTTC. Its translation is CASSQNRDRGYNEQFF. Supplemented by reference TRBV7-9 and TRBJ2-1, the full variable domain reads DTGVSQNPRHKITKRGQNVTFRCDPISEHNRLYWYRQTLGQGPEFLTYFQNEAQLEKSRLLSDRFSAERPKGSFSTLEIQRTEQGDSAMYLCASSQNRDRGYNEQFFGPGTRLTVL.

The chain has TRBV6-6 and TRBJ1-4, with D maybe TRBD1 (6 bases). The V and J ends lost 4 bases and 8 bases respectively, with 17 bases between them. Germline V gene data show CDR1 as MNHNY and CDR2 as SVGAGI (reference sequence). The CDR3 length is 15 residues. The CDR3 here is CASSSPRGGGEKLFF. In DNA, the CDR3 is TGTGCCAGCAGTTCCCCCAGGGGCGGAGGGGAAAAACTGTTTTTT.

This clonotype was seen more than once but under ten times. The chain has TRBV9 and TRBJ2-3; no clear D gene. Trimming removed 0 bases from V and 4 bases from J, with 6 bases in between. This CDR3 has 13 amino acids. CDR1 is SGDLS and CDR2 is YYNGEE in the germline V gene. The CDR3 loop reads CASSVAGSDTQYF. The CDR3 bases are TGTGCCAGCAGCGTAGCGGGTTCAGATACGCAGTATTTT.

CDR3 sequence (DNA): TGCGCCAGCAGCCAAGGAGGGATATGGCGAGGGCAACTTCAGCCCCAGCATTTT. This translates into CASSQGGIWRGQLQPQHF. The rearrangement joins TRBV4-1 to TRBJ1-5; D is undetermined. Deletions cut 1 base from V and 6 bases from J, with 22 bases between. Germline lookup yields CDR1 MGHRA and CDR2 YSYEKL. This CDR3 is 18 amino acids long.

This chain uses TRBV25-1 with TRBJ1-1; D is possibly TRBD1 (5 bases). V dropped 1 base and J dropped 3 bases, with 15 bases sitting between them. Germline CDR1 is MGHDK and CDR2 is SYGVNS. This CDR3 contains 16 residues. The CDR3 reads CASSEWGGRADTEAFF. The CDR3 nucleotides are TGTGCCAGCAGTGAATGGGGGGGGAGGGCCGACACTGAAGCTTTCTTT. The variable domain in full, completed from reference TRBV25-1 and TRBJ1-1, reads EADIYQTPRYLVIGTGKKITLECSQTMGHDKMYWYQQDPGMELHLIHYSYGVNSTEKGDLSSESTVSRIRTEHFPLTLESARPSHTSQYLCASSEWGGRADTEAFFGQGTRLTVV.

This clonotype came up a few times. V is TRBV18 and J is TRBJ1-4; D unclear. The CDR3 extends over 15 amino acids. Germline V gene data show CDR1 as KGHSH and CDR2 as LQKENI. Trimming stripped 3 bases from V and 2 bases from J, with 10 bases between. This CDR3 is CASSPLGRTNEKLFF. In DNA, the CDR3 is TGTGCCAGCTCACCGTTAGGGCGCACTAATGAAAAACTGTTTTTT.

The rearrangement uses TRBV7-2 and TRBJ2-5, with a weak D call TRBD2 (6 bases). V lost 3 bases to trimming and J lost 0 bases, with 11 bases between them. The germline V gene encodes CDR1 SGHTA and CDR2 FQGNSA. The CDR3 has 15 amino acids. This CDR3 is CASSFSAGYQETQYF. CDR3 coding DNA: TGTGCCAGCAGCTTTTCGGCGGGATACCAAGAGACCCAGTACTTC. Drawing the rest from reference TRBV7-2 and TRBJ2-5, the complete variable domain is GAGVSQSPSNKVTEKGKDVELRCDPISGHTALYWYRQSLGQGLEFLIYFQGNSAPDKSGLPSDRFSAERTGGSVSTLTIQRTQQEDSAVYLCASSFSAGYQETQYFGPGTRLLVL.

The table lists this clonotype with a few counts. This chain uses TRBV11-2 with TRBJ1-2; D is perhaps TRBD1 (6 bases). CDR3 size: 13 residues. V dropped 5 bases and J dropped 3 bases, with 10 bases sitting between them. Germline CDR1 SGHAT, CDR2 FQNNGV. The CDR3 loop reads CASSAQGHYGYTF. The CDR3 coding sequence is TGTGCCAGCAGCGCACAGGGCCACTATGGCTACACCTTC.

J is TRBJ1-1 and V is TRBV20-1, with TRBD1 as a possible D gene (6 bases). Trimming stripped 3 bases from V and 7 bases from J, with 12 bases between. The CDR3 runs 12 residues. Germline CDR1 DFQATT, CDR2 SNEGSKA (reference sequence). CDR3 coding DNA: TGCAGTGCTAGTTGGGGGCGAAGTGAAGCTTTCTTT. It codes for CSASWGRSEAFF.

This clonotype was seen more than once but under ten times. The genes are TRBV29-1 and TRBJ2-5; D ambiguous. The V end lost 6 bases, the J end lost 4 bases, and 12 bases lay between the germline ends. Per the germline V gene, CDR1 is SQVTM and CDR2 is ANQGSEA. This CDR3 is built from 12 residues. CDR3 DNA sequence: TGCAGCGTAGACCGGGCCGTAGAGACCCAGTACTTC. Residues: CSVDRAVETQYF.

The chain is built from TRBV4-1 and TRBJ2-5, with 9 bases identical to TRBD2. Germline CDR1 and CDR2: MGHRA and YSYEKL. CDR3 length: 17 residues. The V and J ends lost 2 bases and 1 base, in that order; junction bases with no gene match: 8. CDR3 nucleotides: TGCGCCAGCAGCCAAATGGCGATAGCGGGAGCCCAAGAGACCCAGTACTTC. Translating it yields CASSQMAIAGAQETQYF.

CDR3 nucleotides: TGCGCCAGCAGCCAGGGGACAGGGGGAATTCAGCCCCAGCATTTT. This encodes CASSQGTGGIQPQHF. V gene TRBV4-3 combines with J gene TRBJ1-5; 11 bases agree with TRBD1. The CDR3 is 15 residues long. Germline assignment: CDR1 LGHNA and CDR2 YSLEER. J gave up 6 bases and V 3 bases, and 4 bases lay outside the gene matches.

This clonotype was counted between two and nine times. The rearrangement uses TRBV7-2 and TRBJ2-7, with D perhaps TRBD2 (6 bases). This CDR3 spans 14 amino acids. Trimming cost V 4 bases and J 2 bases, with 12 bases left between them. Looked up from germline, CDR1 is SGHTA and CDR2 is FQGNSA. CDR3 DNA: TGTGCCAGCAGCTGGGCTAGCGAAACCTACGAGCAGTACTTC. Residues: CASSWASETYEQYF.

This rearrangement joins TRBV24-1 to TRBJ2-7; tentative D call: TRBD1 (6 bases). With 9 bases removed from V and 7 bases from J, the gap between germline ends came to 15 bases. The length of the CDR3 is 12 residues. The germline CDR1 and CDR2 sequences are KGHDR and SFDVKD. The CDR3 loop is CATSGQFGEQYF. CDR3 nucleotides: TGTGCCACCTCCGGACAGTTTGGGGAGCAGTACTTC.

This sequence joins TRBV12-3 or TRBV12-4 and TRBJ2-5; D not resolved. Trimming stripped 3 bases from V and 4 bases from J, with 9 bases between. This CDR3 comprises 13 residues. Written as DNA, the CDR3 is TGTGCCAGCAGTTTGTTGGTAGGAGAGACCCAGTACTTC. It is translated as CASSLLVGETQYF.

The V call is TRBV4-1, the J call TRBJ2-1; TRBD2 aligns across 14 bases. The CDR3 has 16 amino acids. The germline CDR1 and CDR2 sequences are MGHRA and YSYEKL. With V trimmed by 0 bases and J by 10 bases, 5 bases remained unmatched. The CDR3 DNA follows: TGCGCCAGCAGCCAAGAATTTGGACTAGCGGGAGGCGAGCAGTTCTTC. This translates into CASSQEFGLAGGEQFF.

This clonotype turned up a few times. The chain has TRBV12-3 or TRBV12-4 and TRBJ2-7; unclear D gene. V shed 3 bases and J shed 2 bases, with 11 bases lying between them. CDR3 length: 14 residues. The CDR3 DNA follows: TGTGCCAGCAGTTTCGTCATGCGAACCTACGAGCAGTACTTC. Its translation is CASSFVMRTYEQYF.

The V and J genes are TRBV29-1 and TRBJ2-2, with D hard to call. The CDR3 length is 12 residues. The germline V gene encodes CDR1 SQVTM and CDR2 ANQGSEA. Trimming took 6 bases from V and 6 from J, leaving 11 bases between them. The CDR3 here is CSVLTLAGELFF. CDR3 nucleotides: TGCAGCGTCCTGACCCTAGCCGGGGAGCTGTTTTTT.

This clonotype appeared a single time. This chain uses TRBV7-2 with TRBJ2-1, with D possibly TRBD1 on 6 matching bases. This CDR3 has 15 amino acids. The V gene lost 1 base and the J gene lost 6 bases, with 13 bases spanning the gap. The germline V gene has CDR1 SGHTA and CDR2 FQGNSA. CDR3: CASSLEAGAVNEQFF. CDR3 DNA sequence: TGTGCCAGCAGCTTAGAGGCAGGGGCAGTCAATGAGCAGTTCTTC.

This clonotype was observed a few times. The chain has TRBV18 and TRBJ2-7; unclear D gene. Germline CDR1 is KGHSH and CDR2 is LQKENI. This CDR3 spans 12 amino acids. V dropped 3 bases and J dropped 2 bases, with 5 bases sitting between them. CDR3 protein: CASSPEAYEQYF. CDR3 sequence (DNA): TGTGCCAGCTCACCGGAAGCCTACGAGCAGTACTTC.